This T cell receptor beta chain is from a study of control samples from healthy donors and cancer patients. Profiled with immunoSEQ multiplex PCR; TCRdb holds only in-frame clones, not every one. The sample holds 60,000 to 75,000 clones, about 83% seen once. V lost 3 bases and J lost 2, with 8 bases in between. CDR3 size: 13 residues. From germline, CDR1 is MDHEN and CDR2 SYDVKM. The chain uses TRBV28 and TRBJ2-7, with D maybe TRBD2 (5 bases). Sequencing input: blood. This clonotype originated in a man aged 60 to 75 in good health. CDR3: CASSFSGTYEQYF. As DNA, the CDR3 is TGTGCCAGCAGTTTTTCGGGGACCTACGAGCAGTACTTC. The whole variable domain, filled in from reference TRBV28 and TRBJ2-7, reads DVKVTQSSRYLVKRTGEKVFLECVQDMDHENMFWYRQDPGLGLRLIYFSYDVKMKEKGDIPEGYSVSREKKERFSLILESASTNQTSMYLCASSFSGTYEQYFGPGTRLTVT.